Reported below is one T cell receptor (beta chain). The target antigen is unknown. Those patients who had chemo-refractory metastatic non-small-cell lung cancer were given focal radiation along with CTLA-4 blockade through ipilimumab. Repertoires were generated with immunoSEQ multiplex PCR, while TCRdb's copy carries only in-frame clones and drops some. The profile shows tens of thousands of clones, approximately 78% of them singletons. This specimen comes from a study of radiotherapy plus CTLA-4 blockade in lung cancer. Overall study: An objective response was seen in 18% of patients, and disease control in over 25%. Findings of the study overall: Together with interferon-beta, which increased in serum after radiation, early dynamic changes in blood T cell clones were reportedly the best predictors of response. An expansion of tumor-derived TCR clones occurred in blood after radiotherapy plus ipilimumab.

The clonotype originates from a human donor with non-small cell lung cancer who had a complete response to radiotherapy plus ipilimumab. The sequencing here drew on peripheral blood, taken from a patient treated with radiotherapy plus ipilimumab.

Here the CDR3 reads CASNHRTGRYQPQHF. Here the CDR3 DNA reads TGTGCCAGCAACCATCGGACAGGCAGGTATCAGCCCCAGCATTTT. The chain employs TRBV6-1 and TRBJ1-5, with 7 bases identical to TRBD1. The CDR3 has 15 residues. Germline values: CDR1 MNHNS, CDR2 SASEGT. V gave up 7 bases and J gave up 5 bases; unmatched junction bases: 11.